This TCR beta chain was sequenced in a study of shared clonotypes between healthy human individuals. Study-wide results and caveats: Of the naive CD4 clonotypes, roughly 5.2% were shared across a handful of donors. A small donor pool kept down the genetic and exposure-history diversity that was represented.

Trimming removed 6 bases from V and 3 bases from J, with 20 bases in between. The CDR3 contains 17 residues. From germline, CDR1 is SEHNR and CDR2 FQNEAQ (reference sequence). Using immunoSEQ multiplex PCR, the repertoire was profiled, and TCRdb retains in-frame clones only, with some absent. Among 2 million to 3 million clones listed, under 95% were seen once. Details on this clone: Its antigen is unidentified.

The chain is built from TRBV7-9 and TRBJ2-2, with D possibly TRBD1 on 7 matching bases. The sample consisted of naive CD4+ T cells from PBMCs. The subset: CD45RA+ positively selected. The sequence was collected from a man younger than 35 in good health. Some clones in this sample may be carry-over from other donors' samples. The CDR3 DNA reads TGTGCCAGCAGTCGGAGGGTGGGGGACAGAGACACCGGGGAGCTGTTTTTT. It codes for CASSRRVGDRDTGELFF.